Each of the 27 T cell receptor beta chains below was sequenced from the same sample in a study of glioma-infiltrating T cells. TCR alpha and beta CDR3 regions were amplified from RNA using iRepertoire nested multiplex PCR. TCRdb ran MiXCR on the multiplex PCR reads and lists one entry per CDR3 protein. The table shows about 180,000 distinct CDR3 sequences, with more than 35% occurring only once. The sequenced material came from glioma tissue, nonneoplastic brain tissue, or PBMCs (not recorded which). The receptor set was obtained from a human donor with low-grade glioma or glioblastoma, undergoing nonglioma brain surgery, or in good health (not recorded which).

The table lists this clonotype with many counts. The chain recombines TRBV7-2 with TRBJ2-7; the match to TRBD2 covers 9 bases. Germline loops: CDR1 SGHTA, CDR2 FQGNSA. Unmatched junction bases numbered 6, after V lost 3 bases and J lost 3 bases. The CDR3 is made up of 15 amino acids. CDR3 residues: CASSFGSGGNYEQYF. In DNA form, the CDR3 reads TGTGCCAGCAGCTTCGGTAGCGGGGGAAACTACGAGCAGTACTTC.

J is TRBJ1-2 and V is TRBV2; no definite D call. The germline V gene has CDR1 SNHLY and CDR2 FYNNEI. This CDR3 is 12 amino acids long. The CDR3 loop reads CVSSEMLSGDTF. In DNA, the CDR3 is TGTGTTAGCAGTGAAATGTTGAGCGGTGACACCTTC. The entire variable domain, with the rest obtained from reference TRBV2 and TRBJ1-2, is as follows: EPEVTQTPSHQVTQMGQEVILRCVPISNHLYFYWYRQILGQKVEFLVSFYNNEISEKSEIFDDQFSVERPDGSNFTLKIRSTKLEDSAMYFCVSSEMLSGDTFGSGTRLTVV.

Regarding this clonotype: A much larger clone sits a single nucleotide away, making a read error possible. CDR3: CASISRAGGFYEQYF. The DNA of the CDR3 is TGTGCCAGCATTTCACGAGCGGGAGGTTTCTACGAGCAGTACTTC. The J gene is TRBJ2-7, the V gene TRBV28, with TRBD2 identical over 9 bases. From germline, CDR1 is MDHEN and CDR2 SYDVKM. This CDR3 contains 15 residues. With 7 bases clipped from V and 3 bases from J, the junction kept 10 bases outside the gene matches.

V is TRBV2 and J is TRBJ2-1; 8 nucleotides align to TRBD2. CDR1 is SNHLY and CDR2 is FYNNEI in the germline V gene. This CDR3 is 16 amino acids long. V lost 7 bases, J lost 9 bases, and 17 bases stayed unmatched. The CDR3 DNA is TGTGCCAGCACACCCGAGGGGCTGACTAGCGAGGGTGAGCAGTTCTTC. This gives the protein CASTPEGLTSEGEQFF.

About this clonotype itself: A much larger clone lies one base from this, so it may be a read error. This rearrangement joins TRBV4-1 to TRBJ2-7; TRBD2 is a possible D gene (5 bases). This CDR3 region has 14 residues. Germline assignment: CDR1 MGHRA and CDR2 YSYEKL. The CDR3 nucleotides read TGCGCCAGCGGCCAAAAGCGTGAGGGATACGAGCAGTACTTC. Amino acids: CASGQKREGYEQYF.

Notes on this clonotype: This may be a read error: a much more frequent sequence differs by one nucleotide. This CDR3 fails to terminate in the conserved phenylalanine or tryptophan, so it likely reflects a read error. The chain joins TRBV2 to TRBJ1-1; possible D gene TRBD1, 5 bases. V lost 6 bases and J 0 bases, leaving 14 bases between the germline ends. Germline V gene lookup returns CDR1 SNHLY and CDR2 FYNNEI. CDR3 length equals 15 residues. Here the CDR3 DNA reads TGTGCCAGCAGCCTAGCTGGGGCTCTGAACACTGAAGCTTTCCTT. Amino acids: CASSLAGALNTEAFL.

As to this clonotype: A single base separates this from a much larger clone, so it may be a read error. V and J are TRBV6-1 and TRBJ2-7; the D call may be TRBD1 or TRBD2 (5 bases each). Germline CDR1 MNHNS, CDR2 SASEGT. V lost 5 bases, J lost 3 bases, and 11 bases lay in between. The CDR3 loop spans 13 amino acids. CDR3: CASSPGPIYEQYF. For the CDR3, the DNA is TGTGCCAGCAGTCCGGGACCAATCTACGAGCAGTACTTC.

The chain has TRBV2 and TRBJ1-4; weak D call: TRBD1 (6 bases). Germline CDR1 and CDR2: SNHLY and FYNNEI. This CDR3 region has 14 residues. Trimming took off 7 bases at V and 3 bases at J, with 12 bases between the two ends. The CDR3 spells CASTPRTANEKLFF. The CDR3 region has the DNA TGTGCCAGCACCCCCCGGACAGCTAATGAAAAACTGTTTTTT.

This chain links TRBV28 with TRBJ2-1, with a possible D match to TRBD1 (6 bases). Germline-derived CDR1 and CDR2 are MDHEN and SYDVKM. The CDR3 is 14 residues long. V lost 8 bases and J lost 8, with 19 bases in between. This CDR3 is CASSEGERNDEQFF. The CDR3 coding sequence is TGTGCCAGCTCTGAGGGGGAGAGAAACGATGAGCAGTTCTTC.

The rearrangement links TRBV28 to TRBJ2-5, with D possibly matching TRBD2 (9 bases). CDR3 size: 15 residues. Germline CDR1 and CDR2: MDHEN and SYDVKM. The V and J ends lost 7 bases and 10 bases respectively, with 25 bases between them. CDR3 sequence (DNA): TGTGCCAGCATCACAGGGGGACTAGCTCCGTCGGGCCAGTACTTC. This translates into CASITGGLAPSGQYF.

The rearrangement uses TRBV28 and TRBJ2-5; 7 bases line up with TRBD2. V gave up 3 bases and J gave up 2 bases; unmatched junction bases: 3. This CDR3 spans 14 amino acids. In germline, CDR1 is MDHEN, CDR2 SYDVKM. The CDR3: CASSLPGLQETQYF. As DNA, the CDR3 is TGTGCCAGCAGTTTGCCGGGACTACAAGAGACCCAGTACTTC.

Turning to this clonotype: A much more abundant neighbour one base away suggests this may be a read error. V is TRBV28 and J is TRBJ2-7; tentative D call: TRBD1 (6 bases). CDR1 and CDR2 from the germline V gene are MDHEN and SYDVKM. Trimming cost V 6 bases and J 3 bases, with 9 bases left between them. CDR3 length: 12 amino acids. The CDR3 DNA follows: TGTGCCAGCAGACCGACAGGCTACGAGCAGTACTTC. Encoded protein: CASRPTGYEQYF.

With respect to this clonotype: A clone one base away is much larger, so this may be a read error. The chain carries TRBV10-2 and TRBJ1-1; D unresolved. Germline V gene lookup returns CDR1 WSHSY and CDR2 SAAADI. This CDR3 is 13 amino acids long. For the CDR3, the DNA is TGCGCCAGGAGTGAGTCTACCGACACTGAAGCTTTCTTT. Protein product: CARSESTDTEAFF.

About this clonotype: Being one base from a much bigger clone, this may be a read error. The chain has TRBV5-4 and TRBJ2-5, with D possibly TRBD2 on 5 matching bases. From germline, CDR1 is SGHNT and CDR2 YYREEE (reference sequence). Trimming removed 4 bases at V and 9 bases at J, with 22 bases between. There are 15 residues in the CDR3. The CDR3 bases are TGTGCCAGCAGCGATGGCGGCCTAATGATGGAGGCCCAGTACTTC. This sequence encodes CASSDGGLMMEAQYF.

As regards this clonotype: This may come from a read error, since a much larger clone is one base off. Here the CDR3 omits its conserved ending phenylalanine or tryptophan, so a read error is the likely source. The V call is TRBV12-3 or TRBV12-4, the J call TRBJ1-1; D is unclear. The CDR3 length is 13 residues. Trimming stripped 6 bases from V and 6 bases from J, with 14 bases between. The CDR3 DNA sequence: TGTGCCAGCAGCAAGGCTTTGCGCGCTGAAGCTTTCCTT. Amino acid sequence: CASSKALRAEAFL.

This clonotype was recorded many times. The V and J genes are TRBV6-1 and TRBJ1-1; TRBD1 matches 7 bases. Germline CDR1 MNHNS, CDR2 SASEGT. Trimming cost V 4 bases and J 4 bases; bases outside gene matches: 9. CDR3 length equals 15 residues. The CDR3, as DNA: TGTGCCAGCAGTGTGTTTGAGGGGGCTGGCACTGAAGCTTTCTTT. Translation gives CASSVFEGAGTEAFF.

This clonotype was observed at least ten times. V gene TRBV28 combines with J gene TRBJ2-4, with D perhaps matching TRBD2 (6 bases). This CDR3 comprises 14 residues. Deletions cut 3 bases from V and 6 bases from J, with 12 bases between. Germline V gene sequence: CDR1 MDHEN, CDR2 SYDVKM. CDR3 in DNA: TGTGCCAGCAGTTTTCGGCGGGAAGGAAACATTCAGTACTTC. Translation gives CASSFRREGNIQYF.

The chain joins TRBV10-2 to TRBJ1-3; 11 bases map to TRBD1. Unmatched junction bases numbered 6, after V lost 8 bases and J lost 0 bases. The CDR3 is 16 residues long. CDR1 WSHSY and CDR2 SAAADI come from the germline V gene. The CDR3 DNA is TGCGCCAGCGGATGGACAGGGGGCTCCTCTGGAAACACCATATATTTT. Its protein product is CASGWTGGSSGNTIYF.

This clonotype was detected many times. The chain links TRBV19 to TRBJ2-7, with a possible D match to TRBD1 (6 bases). V lost 5 bases to trimming and J lost 5 bases, with 13 bases between them. This CDR3 contains 13 residues. Germline lookup yields CDR1 LNHDA and CDR2 SQIVND (reference sequence). The CDR3 region has the DNA TGTGCCAGTAGTGGGGGCGGTTTGAACGAGCAGTACTTC. Amino acid sequence: CASSGGGLNEQYF.

This clonotype occurred a few times. The rearrangement uses TRBV28 and TRBJ2-7; tentatively, D is TRBD2 (5 bases). Germline V gene data show CDR1 as MDHEN and CDR2 as SYDVKM. V was trimmed by 8 bases and J by 6 bases, leaving 23 bases between them. The CDR3 has 15 residues. The CDR3 reads CASAILAGRPSEQYF. CDR3 nucleotides: TGTGCCAGCGCCATACTCGCGGGCAGGCCGTCCGAGCAGTACTTC. The variable domain in full, completed from reference TRBV28 and TRBJ2-7, reads DVKVTQSSRYLVKRTGEKVFLECVQDMDHENMFWYRQDPGLGLRLIYFSYDVKMKEKGDIPEGYSVSREKKERFSLILESASTNQTSMYLCASAILAGRPSEQYFGPGTRLTVT.

The chain carries TRBV20-1 and TRBJ2-7; D perhaps matches TRBD2 (5 bases). The V end was cut by 2 bases, the J end by 5 bases, with 19 bases between. The CDR3 sequence is 15 residues long. Germline values: CDR1 DFQATT, CDR2 SNEGSKA (reference sequence). DNA for the CDR3: TGCAGTGCTAGACCAGAGGGAGCGTCCTACAACGAGCAGTACTTC. Encoded protein: CSARPEGASYNEQYF.

This clonotype was found many times. V and J are TRBV28 and TRBJ2-7; possible D gene TRBD1, 6 bases. Trimming removed 5 bases at V and 7 bases at J, with 21 bases between. The CDR3 loop spans 15 amino acids. Germline V gives CDR1 MDHEN, CDR2 SYDVKM. CDR3 sequence reads: CASSQAGTILREQYF. The CDR3, as DNA: TGTGCCAGCAGTCAGGCCGGGACAATATTACGAGAGCAGTACTTC. The complete variable domain, with remaining parts taken from reference TRBV28 and TRBJ2-7, reads DVKVTQSSRYLVKRTGEKVFLECVQDMDHENMFWYRQDPGLGLRLIYFSYDVKMKEKGDIPEGYSVSREKKERFSLILESASTNQTSMYLCASSQAGTILREQYFGPGTRLTVT.

This clonotype was detected many times. The V gene is TRBV6-2 or TRBV6-3, the J gene TRBJ2-2; TRBD2 is a possible D gene (6 bases). Germline V gene lookup returns CDR1 MNHEY and CDR2 SVGEGT. The V gene lost 1 base and the J gene lost 6 bases, with 6 bases spanning the gap. The CDR3 is made up of 13 amino acids. In nucleotides, the CDR3 is TGTGCCAGCAGTTACTGGGGGGCCGGGGAGCTGTTTTTT. Protein product: CASSYWGAGELFF.

This clonotype was recorded at least ten times. The chain uses TRBV28 and TRBJ2-7; D ambiguous. Germline assignment: CDR1 MDHEN and CDR2 SYDVKM. CDR3 length equals 16 residues. Trimming stripped 6 bases from V and 5 bases from J, with 23 bases between. In nucleotides, the CDR3 is TGTGCCAGCAGCGAACTCCGGAGTATGGGGATGGACGAGCAGTACTTC. Translating it yields CASSELRSMGMDEQYF.

There are many counts of this clonotype. The chain combines TRBV20-1 with TRBJ2-1; the D gene is possibly TRBD1 (6 bases). CDR1 and CDR2 (germline): DFQATT, SNEGSKA (reference sequence). Trimming took off 5 bases at V and 7 bases at J, with 15 bases between the two ends. The CDR3 has 13 residues. The CDR3 sequence is CSAARQVLNEQFF. The CDR3 DNA sequence: TGCAGTGCTGCGAGACAGGTTTTGAATGAGCAGTTCTTC.

Note on this clonotype: Since a much larger clone is just one base distant, this may be a read error. A read error is likely, as this CDR3 ends without the conserved phenylalanine or tryptophan. The rearrangement joins TRBV7-9 to TRBJ1-2; no definite D call. CDR3 size: 13 residues. With 1 base removed from V and 3 bases from J, the gap between germline ends came to 6 bases. In germline, CDR1 is SEHNR, CDR2 FQNEAQ (reference sequence). DNA for the CDR3: TGTGCCAGCAGCTTAGGGGCTGACTATGGCTACACCTAC. Encoded protein: CASSLGADYGYTY.

This clonotype was counted at least ten times. V gene TRBV28 combines with J gene TRBJ2-5; no clear D. V was shortened by 3 bases and J by 2 bases, with 4 bases between the two germline ends. The germline V gene has CDR1 MDHEN and CDR2 SYDVKM. The CDR3 runs to 12 residues. The CDR3 sequence is CASSLLQETQYF. The CDR3 DNA reads as TGTGCCAGCAGTTTGCTACAAGAGACCCAGTACTTC.